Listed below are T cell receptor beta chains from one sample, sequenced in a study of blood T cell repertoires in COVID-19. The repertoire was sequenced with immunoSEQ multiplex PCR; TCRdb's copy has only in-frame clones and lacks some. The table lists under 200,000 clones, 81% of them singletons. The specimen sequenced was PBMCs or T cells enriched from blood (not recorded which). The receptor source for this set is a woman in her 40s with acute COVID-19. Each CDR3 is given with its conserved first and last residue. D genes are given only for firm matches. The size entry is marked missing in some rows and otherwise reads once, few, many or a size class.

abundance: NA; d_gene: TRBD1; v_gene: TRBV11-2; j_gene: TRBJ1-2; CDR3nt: TGTGCCAGCAGCTCGACCGGACAGGGCCACTATGGCTACACCTTC; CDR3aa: CASSSTGQGHYGYTF
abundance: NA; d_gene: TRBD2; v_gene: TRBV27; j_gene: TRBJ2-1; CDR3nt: TGTGCCAGCAGGCCTCTTAACCGCCCGATGGCGGGAGGGCCTGGCGATGAGCAGTTCTTC; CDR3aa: CASRPLNRPMAGGPGDEQFF
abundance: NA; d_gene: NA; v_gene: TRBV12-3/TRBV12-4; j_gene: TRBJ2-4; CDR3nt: TGTGCCAGCAGTTTGGGGCCAGAGAACATTCAGTACTTC; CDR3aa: CASSLGPENIQYF
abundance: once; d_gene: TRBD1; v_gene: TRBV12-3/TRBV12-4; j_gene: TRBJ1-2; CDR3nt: TGTGCCAGCAGTTTATTGGCAGGGGGTGGCTACACCTTC; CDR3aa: CASSLLAGGGYTF
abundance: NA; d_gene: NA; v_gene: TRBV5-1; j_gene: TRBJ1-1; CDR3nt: TGCGCCAGCAGTGTAGCTTCTCCGAACACTGAAGCTTTCTTT; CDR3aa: CASSVASPNTEAFF
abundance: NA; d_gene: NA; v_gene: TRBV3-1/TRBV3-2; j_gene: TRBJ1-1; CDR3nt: TGTGCCAGCAGCCTGGGGCCAGGGAACACTGAAGCTTTCTTT; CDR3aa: CASSLGPGNTEAFF
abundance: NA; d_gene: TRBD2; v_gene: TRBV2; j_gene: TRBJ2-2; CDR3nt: TGTGCCAGCAGCGTAACCACCAGGACTAGCATGAACACCGGGGAGCTGTTTTTT; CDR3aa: CASSVTTRTSMNTGELFF
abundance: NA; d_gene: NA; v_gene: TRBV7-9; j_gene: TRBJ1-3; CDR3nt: TGTGCCAGCAGCCCCACCTACCCCGTCCCCTCTGGAAACACCATATATTTT; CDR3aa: CASSPTYPVPSGNTIYF
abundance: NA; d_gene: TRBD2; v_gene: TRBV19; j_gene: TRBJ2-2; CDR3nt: TGTGCCAGTACCCCAGGGAGGGAGACCGGGGAGCTGTTTTTT; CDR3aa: CASTPGRETGELFF
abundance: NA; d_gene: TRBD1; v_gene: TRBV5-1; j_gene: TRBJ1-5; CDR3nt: TGCGCCAGCAGCTTGGGGGCCCGGACAGGGAATCAGCCCCAGCATTTT; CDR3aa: CASSLGARTGNQPQHF
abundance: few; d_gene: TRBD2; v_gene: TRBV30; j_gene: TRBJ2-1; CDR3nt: TGTGCCTGGAGTGTAGGCAGCGGGAGAGATGAGCAGTTCTTC; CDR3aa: CAWSVGSGRDEQFF
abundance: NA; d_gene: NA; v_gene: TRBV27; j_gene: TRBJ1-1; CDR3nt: TGTGCCAGCAGTCCACCGGGGGGACGGGACACTGAAGCTTTCTTT; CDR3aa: CASSPPGGRDTEAFF
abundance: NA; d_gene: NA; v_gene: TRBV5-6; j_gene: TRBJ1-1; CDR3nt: TGTGCCAGCAGCTTGAACACATACACTGAAGCTTTCTTT; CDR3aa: CASSLNTYTEAFF
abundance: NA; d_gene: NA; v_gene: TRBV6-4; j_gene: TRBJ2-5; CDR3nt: TGTGCCAGCAGTGACAGGGGCCAAGAGACCCAGTACTTC; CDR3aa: CASSDRGQETQYF
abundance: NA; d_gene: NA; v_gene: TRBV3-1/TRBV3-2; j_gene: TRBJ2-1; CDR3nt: TGTGCCAGCAGCCCTCCCGTCCGGGGAGCAACAAATGAGCAGTTCTTC; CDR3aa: CASSPPVRGATNEQFF
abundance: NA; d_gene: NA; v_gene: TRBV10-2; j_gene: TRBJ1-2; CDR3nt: TGCGCCAGCAGTGAGTCGAGGTCATATGGCTACACCTTC; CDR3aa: CASSESRSYGYTF
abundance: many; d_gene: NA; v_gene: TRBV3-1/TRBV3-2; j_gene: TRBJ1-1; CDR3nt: TGTGCCAGCAGTCAAAGGACGGGATGGGGCACTGAAGCTTTCTTT; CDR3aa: CASSQRTGWGTEAFF
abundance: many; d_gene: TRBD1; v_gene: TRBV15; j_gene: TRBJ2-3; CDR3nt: TGTGCCACCAGCAGAGGACAGGGGTCAGATACGCAGTATTTT; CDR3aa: CATSRGQGSDTQYF
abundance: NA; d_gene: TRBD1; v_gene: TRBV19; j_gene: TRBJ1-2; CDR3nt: TGTGCCAGTAGTATCCCGGGGACAGGGAGCTACACCTTC; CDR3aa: CASSIPGTGSYTF
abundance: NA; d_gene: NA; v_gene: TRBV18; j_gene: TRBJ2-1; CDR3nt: TGTGCCAGCTCACCAATGTCAGCCGTAGCGGACAATGAGCAGTTCTTC; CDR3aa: CASSPMSAVADNEQFF
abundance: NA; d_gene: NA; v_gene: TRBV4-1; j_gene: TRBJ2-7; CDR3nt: TGCGCCAGCAGCCAGGGTGACGGAGCCTACGAGCAGTACTTC; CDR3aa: CASSQGDGAYEQYF
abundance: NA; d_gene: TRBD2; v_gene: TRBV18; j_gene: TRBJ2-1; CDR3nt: TGTGCCTCTCGAGCCCTAGCGGGAGCTAGTAATGAGCAGTTCTTC; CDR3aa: CASRALAGASNEQFF
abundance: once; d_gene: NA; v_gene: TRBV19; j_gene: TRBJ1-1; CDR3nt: TGTGCCAGTTTGGAGGGCACTGAAGCTTTCTTT; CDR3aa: CASLEGTEAFF
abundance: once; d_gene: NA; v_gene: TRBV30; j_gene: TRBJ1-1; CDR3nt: TGTGCCTGGAGTGAGGCCTCCCGCGGGGCTTTCTTT; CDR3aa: CAWSEASRGAFF
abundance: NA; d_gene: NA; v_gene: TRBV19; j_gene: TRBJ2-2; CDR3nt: TGTGCCAGTAGTACGGGCAGGACTCGACCCTCGAACACCGGGGAGCTGTTTTTT; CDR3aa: CASSTGRTRPSNTGELFF
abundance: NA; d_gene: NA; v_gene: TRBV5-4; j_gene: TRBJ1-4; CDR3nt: TGTGCCAGCAGCCCCGACTGGGCGGGGGAAAAACTGTTTTTT; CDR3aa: CASSPDWAGEKLFF
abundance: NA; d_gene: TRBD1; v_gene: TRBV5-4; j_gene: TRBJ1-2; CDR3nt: TGTGCCAGCAGCGCTGGACAGGGACTGGCCTATGGCTACACCTTC; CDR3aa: CASSAGQGLAYGYTF
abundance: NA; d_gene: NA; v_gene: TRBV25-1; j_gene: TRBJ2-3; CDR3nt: TGTGCCAGCAGTGTGGGACACGACACAGATACGCAGTATTTT; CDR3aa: CASSVGHDTDTQYF
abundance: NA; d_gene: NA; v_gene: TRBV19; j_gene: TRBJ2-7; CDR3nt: TGTGCCAGTAGTCCAACAGTGGTCCCCTACGAGCAGTACTTC; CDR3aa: CASSPTVVPYEQYF
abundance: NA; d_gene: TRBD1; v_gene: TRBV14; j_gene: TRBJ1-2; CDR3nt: TGTGCCAGCAGCCAAGAGGGACAGCCTAACTATGGCTACACCTTC; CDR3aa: CASSQEGQPNYGYTF
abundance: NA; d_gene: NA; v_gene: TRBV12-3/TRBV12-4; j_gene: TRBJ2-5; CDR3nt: TGTGCCAGCAGGTGTCCCGCGGAGACCCAGTACTTC; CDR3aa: CASRCPAETQYF
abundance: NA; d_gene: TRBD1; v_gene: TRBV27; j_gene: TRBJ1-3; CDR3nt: TGTGCCAGCAGGAGGACAGGGGGAAACACCATATATTTT; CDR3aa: CASRRTGGNTIYF
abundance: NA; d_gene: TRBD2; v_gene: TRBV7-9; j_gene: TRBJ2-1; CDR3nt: TGTGCCAGCAGTCCTCTAGCGGGAGTCTCCAATGAGCAGTTCTTC; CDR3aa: CASSPLAGVSNEQFF
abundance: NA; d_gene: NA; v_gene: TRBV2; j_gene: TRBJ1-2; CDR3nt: TGTGCCAGCAGAGAGGTCAACTATGGCTACACCTTC; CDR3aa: CASREVNYGYTF
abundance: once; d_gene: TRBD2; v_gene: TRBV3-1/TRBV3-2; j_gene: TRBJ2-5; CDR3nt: TGTGCCAGCAGCCAAGATCTCGCGGGCCTAGCGGGAGGAGAGACCCAGTACTTC; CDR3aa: CASSQDLAGLAGGETQYF
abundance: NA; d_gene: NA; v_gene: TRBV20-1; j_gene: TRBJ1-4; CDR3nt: TGCAGTGCTAGTGGTCAGCGAACAACTAATGAAAAACTGTTTTTT; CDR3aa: CSASGQRTTNEKLFF
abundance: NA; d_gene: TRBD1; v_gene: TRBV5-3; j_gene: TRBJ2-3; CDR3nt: TGTGCCAGACGCCCCGGGACAGCCTTTCGCCACACCACAGATACGCAGTATTTT; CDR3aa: CARRPGTAFRHTTDTQYF
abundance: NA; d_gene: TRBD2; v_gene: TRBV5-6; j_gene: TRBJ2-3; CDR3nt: TGTGCCAGCAGCTGGGAGGGACTAGCAGTCACAGATACGCAGTATTTT; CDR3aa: CASSWEGLAVTDTQYF
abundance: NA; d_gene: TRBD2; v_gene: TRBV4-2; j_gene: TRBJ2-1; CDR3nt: TGTGCCAGCAGCCAAGAGGTAGCGGGAGAGAGGGAGCAGTTCTTC; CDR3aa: CASSQEVAGEREQFF
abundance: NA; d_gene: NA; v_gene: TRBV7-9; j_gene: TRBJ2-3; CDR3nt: TGTGCCAGCAACTCTGGCGGGGATACGCAGTATTTT; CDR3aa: CASNSGGDTQYF
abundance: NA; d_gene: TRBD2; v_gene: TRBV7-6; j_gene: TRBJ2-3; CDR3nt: TGTGCCAGCAGCTTAAGCAGTAGCGGGAGACCCACAGATACGCAGTATTTT; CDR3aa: CASSLSSSGRPTDTQYF
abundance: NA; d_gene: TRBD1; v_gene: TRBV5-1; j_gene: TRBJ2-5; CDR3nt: TGCGCCAGCAGCCCAGCTACAGGGGAGGAGACCCAGTACTTC; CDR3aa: CASSPATGEETQYF
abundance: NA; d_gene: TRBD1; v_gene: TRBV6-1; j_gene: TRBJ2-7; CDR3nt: TGTGCCAGCAGTGAAGGGACAGGGCCTACTTACGAGCAGTACTTC; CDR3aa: CASSEGTGPTYEQYF
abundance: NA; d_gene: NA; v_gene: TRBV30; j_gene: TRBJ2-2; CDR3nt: TGTGCCTGGAGTGTAAACGGGGGGGAGCTGTTTTTT; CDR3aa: CAWSVNGGELFF
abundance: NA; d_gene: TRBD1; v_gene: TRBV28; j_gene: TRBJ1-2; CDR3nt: TGTGCCAGCATCACAGGGGGCGCTAAAGGCTACACCTTC; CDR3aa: CASITGGAKGYTF
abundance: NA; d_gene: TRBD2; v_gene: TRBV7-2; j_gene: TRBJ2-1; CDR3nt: TGTGCCAGCAGCTATGCATCTAGCGGGTACAATGAGCAGTTCTTC; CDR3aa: CASSYASSGYNEQFF
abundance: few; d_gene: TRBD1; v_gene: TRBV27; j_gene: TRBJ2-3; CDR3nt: TGTGCCAGCAGCGGACAGGGGATGACAGATACGCAGTATTTT; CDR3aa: CASSGQGMTDTQYF
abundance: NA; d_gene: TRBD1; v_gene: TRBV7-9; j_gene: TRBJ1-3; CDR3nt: TGTGCCAGCCGGGACAGGGATGTAGGAAACACCATATATTTT; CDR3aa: CASRDRDVGNTIYF
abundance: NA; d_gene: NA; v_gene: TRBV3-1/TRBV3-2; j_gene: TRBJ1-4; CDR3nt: TGTGCCAGCGCGGGTTCGGCTAATGAAAAACTGTTTTTT; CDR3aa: CASAGSANEKLFF
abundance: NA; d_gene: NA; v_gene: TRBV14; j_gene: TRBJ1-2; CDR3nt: TGTGCCAGCAGCCAAGAGGCCTATGGCTACACCTTC; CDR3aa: CASSQEAYGYTF
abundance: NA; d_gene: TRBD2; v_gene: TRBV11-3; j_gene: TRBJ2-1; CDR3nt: TGTGCCAGCAGCTGGGCCGGGACTAGCGGGAGAAGGCAGTTCTTC; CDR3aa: CASSWAGTSGRRQFF
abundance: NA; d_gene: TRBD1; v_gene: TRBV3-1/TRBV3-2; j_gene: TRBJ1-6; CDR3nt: TGTGCCAGCAAGTCGGGACAGATGGATTCACCCCTCCACTTT; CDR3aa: CASKSGQMDSPLHF
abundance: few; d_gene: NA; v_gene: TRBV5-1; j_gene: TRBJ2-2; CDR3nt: TGCGCCAGCAGCCCGACAGGTGCGAACACCGGGGAGCTGTTTTTT; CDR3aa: CASSPTGANTGELFF